This T cell receptor (delta chain) was documented in a study of gamma-delta T cells after stem cell transplantation. This CDR3 has 22 amino acids. Per the germline V gene, CDR1 is GEAIGNYY and CDR2 is EKD. Trimming removed 0 bases at V and 6 bases at J, with 37 bases between. TCRdb repeated clone calling on the RT-PCR reads with CATT. The data contain about 15,000 delta-chain clones, more than 7.5% of them seen just once; the ten biggest clones take up roughly 57%. This clone was picked up a small number of times. The sample carries other DNA sequences with the same CDR3. The source material was gamma-delta T cells. This chain connects TRDV2 to TRDJ1, with D tentatively TRDD2 (7 bases). The clonotype was recovered from a human donor. It is not recorded whose cells these are; they may come from a transplant donor. CDR3 loop: CACDTGNIPTSPGLTTRYKLIF. As DNA, the CDR3 is TGTGCCTGTGACACCGGAAATATTCCTACGTCTCCTGGTCTCACTACGCGCTATAAACTCATCTTT.